One sample yielded the 9 T cell receptor beta chains listed below, sequenced in a study of T cells after yellow fever vaccination (dated 2019 in TCRdb). Library method: 5' RACE. Sequencing relied on an Illumina NovaSeq 6000. In-frame beta chains were kept once TCRdb had trimmed the public reads at Q25 with fastp and called clones with MiXCR. CDR3 protein duplicates are merged, each entry listing the most common genes and DNA. The sample contains hundreds of thousands of distinct CDR3 sequences, 18% of them found a single time. The ten largest clones add up to around 17% of the sample. The treatment or condition label for this specimen denotes: live attenuated yellow fever vaccine strain. The specimen comprised PBMCs, sampled before the yellow fever booster vaccination. The receptors originated from a man between 18 and 35 years old who received the YFV17D yellow fever vaccine.

This chain connects TRBV9 to TRBJ2-3; D not resolved. This CDR3 has 14 residues. The germline V and J ends were trimmed by 1 base and 3 bases, with 9 bases remaining between them. Germline lookup yields CDR1 SGDLS and CDR2 YYNGEE. The chain's CDR3 is CASSVLTVTDTQYF. CDR3 in DNA: TGTGCCAGCAGCGTACTTACAGTAACAGATACGCAGTATTTT.

This sequence joins TRBV7-2 and TRBJ1-3; the match to TRBD1 covers 8 bases. V was clipped by 6 bases and J by 0 bases; unmatched bases: 4. Germline assignment: CDR1 SGHTA and CDR2 FQGNSA. CDR3 length: 15 residues. The CDR3 here is CASRTTGGSGNTIYF. CDR3 sequence (DNA): TGTGCCAGCAGGACAACAGGGGGCTCTGGAAACACCATATATTTT.

This clonotype was found a few times. The rearrangement links TRBV5-1 to TRBJ2-1; D may be TRBD2 (5 bases). V lost 1 base and J lost 9, with 14 bases in between. The germline V gene has CDR1 SGHRS and CDR2 YFSETQ. The CDR3 covers 14 residues. The CDR3 spells CASSLTLAGLEQFF. DNA of the CDR3: TGCGCCAGCAGCTTGACCCTCGCGGGCCTTGAGCAGTTCTTC.

This clonotype was observed a few times. This sequence joins TRBV6-6 and TRBJ1-1; TRBD1 matches at 11 bases. CDR3 length: 15 amino acids. The J segment lost 5 bases and the V segment lost 5 bases, leaving 7 bases of the junction unmatched. Looked up from germline, CDR1 is MNHNY and CDR2 is SVGAGI (reference sequence). The chain's CDR3 is CASSRPGQGDTEAFF. Here the CDR3 DNA reads TGTGCCAGCAGTAGGCCGGGACAGGGGGATACTGAAGCTTTCTTT.

The genes are TRBV18 and TRBJ1-5, with D perhaps TRBD1 (5 bases). CDR1 and CDR2 (germline): KGHSH, LQKENI. The CDR3 runs to 16 residues. V was shortened by 1 base and J by 0 bases, with 10 bases between the two germline ends. CDR3 DNA sequence: TGTGCCAGCTCACCACAAGGGACTAATAGCAATCAGCCCCAGCATTTT. It translates to CASSPQGTNSNQPQHF.

This chain links TRBV7-9 with TRBJ1-2; perhaps TRBD1 as D (5 bases). The CDR3 has 12 residues. Looked up from germline, CDR1 is SEHNR and CDR2 is FQNEAQ (reference sequence). Trimming shortened V by 6 bases and J by 4 bases, and 9 bases separated the two germline ends. CDR3 protein: CASSLGTYGYTF. The CDR3 nucleotides are TGTGCCAGCAGTTTGGGGACCTATGGCTACACCTTC.

The CDR3 reads CSVVWGSDTQYF. In nucleotides, the CDR3 is TGCAGCGTTGTATGGGGTTCAGATACGCAGTATTTT. V gene TRBV29-1 combines with J gene TRBJ2-3; unclear D gene. CDR1 is SQVTM, CDR2 ANQGSEA, per germline. Trimming left V 4 bases short and J 4 bases short, with 9 bases between. The CDR3 consists of 12 residues.

This clonotype showed up just a few times. The CDR3 DNA sequence: TGTGCCAGCACTGACAGGGGAAACACTGAAGCTTTCTTT. Translated: CASTDRGNTEAFF. The rearrangement links TRBV6-2 or TRBV6-3 to TRBJ1-1; 8 nucleotides align to TRBD1. Germline loops: CDR1 MNHEY, CDR2 SVGEGT. Trimming cost V 7 bases and J 2 bases; bases outside gene matches: 3. CDR3 size: 13 residues.

This sequence joins TRBV2 and TRBJ2-5; 9 bases match TRBD2. From germline, CDR1 is SNHLY and CDR2 FYNNEI. The V and J ends lost 4 bases and 0 bases, in that order; junction bases with no gene match: 15. The CDR3 loop spans 19 amino acids. CDR3 in amino acids: CASSGPFLSGGLNQETQYF. The CDR3 bases are TGTGCCAGCAGTGGACCTTTCCTTAGCGGGGGCCTAAACCAAGAGACCCAGTACTTC.